Listed here is a single TCR beta chain. The sample belongs to a study of blood T cell repertoires in COVID-19. Study overall: T cells, B-cell-depleted T cells, or PBMCs supplied cDNA or gDNA.

The CDR3 is made up of 15 amino acids. The V gene's germline CDR1 is SGHNT and CDR2 YYREEE (reference sequence). V lost 0 bases to trimming and J lost 1 base, with 10 bases between them. Measured with immunoSEQ multiplex PCR; TCRdb has only the in-frame clones, and not every one. The sample yields 40,000 to 60,000 clones, roughly 86% seen once. The chain has TRBV5-4 and TRBJ1-1; unclear D gene. This sequence originates from a man aged 40-50 years with active COVID-19. Sample: peripheral blood. Written as DNA, the CDR3 is TGTGCCAGCAGCTTGGTCATTGGAGAGAACACTGAAGCTTTCTTT. The encoded protein is CASSLVIGENTEAFF. The full variable domain, completed using reference TRBV5-4 and TRBJ1-1, is ETGVTQSPTHLIKTRGQQVTLRCSSQSGHNTVSWYQQALGQGPQFIFQYYREEENGRGNFPPRFSGLQFPNYSSELNVNALELDDSALYLCASSLVIGENTEAFFGQGTRLTVV.